This TCR beta chain was observed in a study of shared clonotypes between healthy human individuals. Study-level background: For every donor, three CD4 naive, three CD4 memory, two CD8 naive and one CD8 memory plates were used. General observations from the study: As a rule, naive subsets had a larger estimated richness than memory subsets.

As regards this clone: Its target is unknown.

With 10 bases clipped from V and 3 bases from J, the junction kept 9 bases outside the gene matches. Germline V CDR1 and CDR2: ENHRY, SYGVKD. The CDR3 consists of 14 residues. Only Caucasian adults living in Nashville, Tennessee made up the donor group. It was into CD45RA+ naive and CD45RA-negative memory subsets that the CD4+ cells were split. The method was immunoSEQ multiplex PCR; TCRdb's version includes in-frame clones alone and lacks a portion of them. This repertoire shows roughly 1,600,000 clones, approximately 98.5% found once; its top ten account for 0.3% to 0.45%. The TCR sequence derives from a man younger than 40 in good health. The chain couples TRBV10-3 to TRBJ2-7, with 10 bases aligning to TRBD2. The sample taken for sequencing was naive CD4+ T cells sorted from blood. Stated subset: CD45RA+ positively selected. CDR3 sequence reads: CATRAGLAVYEQYF. The CDR3 DNA follows: TGTGCCACGCGGGCCGGACTAGCGGTCTACGAGCAGTACTTC.